The TCR beta chain under discussion was sequenced for a study of blood T cell repertoires in COVID-19. Overall study context: Sources were T cells, B-cell-depleted T cells, or PBMCs; the material itself was cDNA or gDNA.

Participant reports of clinical history set cohort assignment. Remarks on this clone: Sequence at one end of the junction differs from germline and may be a read error.

Profiled with immunoSEQ multiplex PCR; TCRdb holds only in-frame clones, not every one. The repertoire consists of almost 400,000 clones, with around 92% occurring once and the leading ten covering around 1.7%. The source material was PBMCs or T cells enriched from blood (not recorded which). The TCR sequence derives from a woman in her twenties or thirties who had recovered from COVID-19.

The CDR3 here is CASSTTGTLTGELFF. The CDR3 DNA follows: TGTGCTAGCAGCACAACCGGGACTCTCACCGGGGAGCTGTTTTTT. The V call is TRBV7-7, the J call TRBJ2-2; TRBD2 might be the D (6 bases). This CDR3 region has 15 residues. In germline, CDR1 is SSHAT, CDR2 FNYEAQ (reference sequence).